One sample yielded the 10 T cell receptor beta chains listed below, sequenced in a study of T cell responses to AZD1222 COVID-19 vaccine. TCRdb's copy holds only in-frame clones and misses some; the assay was immunoSEQ multiplex PCR. Of about 130,000 clones in the sample, approximately 86% are singletons; the top ten hold more than 5.5%. Material: peripheral blood, obtained 28 days after the second AZD1222 dose. The receptors originated from an adult who received the AZD1222 COVID-19 vaccine.

This sequence joins TRBV27 and TRBJ2-1, with TRBD2 matching over 10 bases. The V gene's germline CDR1 is MNHEY and CDR2 SMNVEV (reference sequence). Trimming removed 5 bases from V and 7 bases from J; junction bases left unmatched: 8. The CDR3 loop spans 15 amino acids. CDR3 nucleotides: TGTGCCAGCAGTCTCCTAGCGGGAGTAACTAATGAGCAGTTCTTC. Amino acids: CASSLLAGVTNEQFF.

The chain couples TRBV6-2 or TRBV6-3 to TRBJ1-3; D gene ambiguous. Germline lookup yields CDR1 MNHEY and CDR2 SVGEGT. V lost 2 bases and J 0 bases, leaving 14 bases between the germline ends. The CDR3 length is 17 residues. CDR3 coding DNA: TGTGCCAGCAGTTACACCAGGACCGTGATCTCTGGAAACACCATATATTTT. This gives the protein CASSYTRTVISGNTIYF.

The chain combines TRBV19 with TRBJ2-7; TRBD2 matches 8 bases. V lost 6 bases and J lost 3; bases outside the gene matches: 10. The CDR3 runs 15 residues. Germline CDR1 reads LNHDA; CDR2 reads SQIVND (reference sequence). CDR3 in amino acids: CASSPGGTQFYEQYF. CDR3 sequence (DNA): TGTGCCAGTAGCCCGGGGGGGACGCAATTCTACGAGCAGTACTTC.

V is TRBV25-1 and J is TRBJ1-1; perhaps TRBD1 as D (5 bases). CDR1 MGHDK and CDR2 SYGVNS come from the germline V gene. The length of the CDR3 is 13 residues. Trimming left V 2 bases short and J 3 bases short, with 7 bases between. The CDR3 sequence is CASSEPGYTEAFF. DNA for the CDR3: TGTGCCAGCAGTGAACCAGGGTACACTGAAGCTTTCTTT.

This chain joins TRBV15 and TRBJ1-6, with 8 bases identical to TRBD1. In germline, CDR1 is LNHNV, CDR2 YYDKDF (reference sequence). This CDR3 is 15 amino acids long. The V and J ends lost 0 bases and 9 bases, in that order; junction bases with no gene match: 4. Written as DNA, the CDR3 is TGTGCCACCAGCAGAGAAGGGACAGGCGGTTCACCCCTCCACTTT. Its translation: CATSREGTGGSPLHF.

The V gene is TRBV5-6, the J gene TRBJ2-3; 9 positions agree with TRBD2. With 0 bases clipped from V and 6 bases from J, the junction kept 8 bases outside the gene matches. The germline CDR1 and CDR2 sequences are SGHDT and YYEEEE. This CDR3 region has 16 residues. CDR3 sequence (DNA): TGTGCCAGCAGCTTGGCCGGTCTAGCGGGGACTGATACGCAGTATTTT. It encodes CASSLAGLAGTDTQYF.

This clone has a handful of counts. The genes are TRBV15 and TRBJ1-4; 7 nucleotides align to TRBD1. V gave up 8 bases and J gave up 8 bases; unmatched junction bases: 14. Germline assignment: CDR1 LNHNV and CDR2 YYDKDF (reference sequence). The CDR3 has 15 residues. The CDR3 is CATQVGQDGREKLFF. In DNA form, the CDR3 reads TGTGCCACCCAGGTCGGACAGGACGGAAGGGAAAAACTGTTTTTT.

In this sample, this clone turned up once. The chain combines TRBV28 with TRBJ1-1; TRBD1 is a possible D gene (6 bases). V lost 3 bases to trimming and J lost 1 base, with 15 bases between them. The CDR3 is made up of 16 amino acids. Germline CDR1 reads MDHEN; CDR2 reads SYDVKM. CDR3 protein: CASSLDLGAGNTEAFF. In DNA, the CDR3 is TGTGCCAGCAGTTTGGATCTGGGGGCCGGGAACACTGAAGCTTTCTTT.

This chain links TRBV6-5 with TRBJ1-1; weak D call: TRBD1 (5 bases). The CDR3 spans 14 residues. Trimming shortened V by 5 bases and J by 2 bases, and 12 bases separated the two germline ends. Germline V CDR1 and CDR2: MNHEY, SVGAGI. Here the CDR3 reads CASSPGTSNTEAFF. CDR3 DNA sequence: TGTGCCAGCAGTCCTGGGACGTCTAACACTGAAGCTTTCTTT.

This clone appeared a few times. The chain uses TRBV6-4 and TRBJ1-1, with TRBD1 matching over 7 bases. Germline CDR1 and CDR2: MRHNA and SNTAGT. V was clipped by 2 bases and J by 3 bases; unmatched bases: 0. The CDR3 sequence is 13 residues long. The CDR3: CASSDRGHTEAFF. The CDR3 DNA reads as TGTGCCAGCAGTGACAGGGGGCACACTGAAGCTTTCTTT.